The entry below gives a single TCR beta chain sequence along with its context. Its antigen is not known. This entry is derived from a study of T cell responses to AZD1222 COVID-19 vaccine. General study results and limits: Seropositive status at baseline applied to only six AZD1222 recipients. Nearly half of unique spike-specific TCRs reportedly avoided B.1.351 and B.1.1.7 mutated regions.

CDR3 length equals 16 residues. Sequenced by immunoSEQ multiplex PCR; TCRdb stores in-frame clones only, minus some. The sample shows over 130,000 clones, about 93% of them seen only once. The receptor was derived from an adult who received the AZD1222 COVID-19 vaccine. Material: peripheral blood, obtained 28 days after the second AZD1222 dose. The chain recombines TRBV21-1 with TRBJ2-7; TRBD2 is the table's D call and was not checked against the DNA. TRBV21-1 is assigned pseudogene status. CDR3 sequence: CASSPRPGTSGYEQYF. As DNA, the CDR3 is TGTGCCAGCAGCCCCCGGCCGGGGACTAGCGGCTACGAGCAGTACTTC.